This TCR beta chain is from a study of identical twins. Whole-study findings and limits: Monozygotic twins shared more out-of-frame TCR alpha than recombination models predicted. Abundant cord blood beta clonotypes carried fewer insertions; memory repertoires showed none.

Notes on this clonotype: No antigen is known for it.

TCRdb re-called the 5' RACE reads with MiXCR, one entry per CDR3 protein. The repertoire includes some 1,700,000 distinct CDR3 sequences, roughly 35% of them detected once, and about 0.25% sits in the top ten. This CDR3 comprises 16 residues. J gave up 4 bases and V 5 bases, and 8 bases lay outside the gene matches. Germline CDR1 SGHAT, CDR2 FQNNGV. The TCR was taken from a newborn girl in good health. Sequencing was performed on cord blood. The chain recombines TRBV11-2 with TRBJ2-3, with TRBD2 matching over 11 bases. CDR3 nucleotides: TGTGCCAGCAGCCCCATAGCGGGAGGGGGGGCAGATACGCAGTATTTT. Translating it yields CASSPIAGGGADTQYF. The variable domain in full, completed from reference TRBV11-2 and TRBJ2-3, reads EAGVAQSPRYKIIEKRQSVAFWCNPISGHATLYWYQQILGQGPKLLIQFQNNGVVDDSQLPKDRFSAERLKGVDSTLKIQPAKLEDSAVYLCASSPIAGGGADTQYFGPGTRLTVL.